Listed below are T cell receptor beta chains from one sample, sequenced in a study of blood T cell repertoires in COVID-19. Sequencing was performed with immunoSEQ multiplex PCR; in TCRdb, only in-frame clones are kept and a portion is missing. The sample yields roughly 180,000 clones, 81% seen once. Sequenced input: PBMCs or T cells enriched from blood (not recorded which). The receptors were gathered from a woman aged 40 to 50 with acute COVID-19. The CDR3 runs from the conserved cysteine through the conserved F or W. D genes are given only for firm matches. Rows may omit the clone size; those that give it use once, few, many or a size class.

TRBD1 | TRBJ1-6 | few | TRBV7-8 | CASNRQGSPLHF | TGTGCCAGCAATAGACAGGGTTCACCCCTCCACTTT
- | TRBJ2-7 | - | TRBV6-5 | CASWSNRDLSGEQYF | TGTGCCAGCTGGTCTAACAGGGACCTCTCGGGGGAGCAGTACTTC
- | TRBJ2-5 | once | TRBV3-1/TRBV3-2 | CASSFRTAEETQYF | TGTGCCAGCAGCTTCCGGACAGCCGAGGAGACCCAGTACTTC
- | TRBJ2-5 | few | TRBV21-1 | CASSKASRGLAPHSQYF | TGTGCCAGCAGCAAAGCGAGTCGGGGACTAGCTCCCCATTCCCAGTACTTC
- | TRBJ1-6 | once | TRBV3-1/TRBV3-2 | CASSHGIQGLNSPLHF | TGTGCCAGCAGCCATGGTATACAGGGCTTGAATTCACCCCTCCACTTT
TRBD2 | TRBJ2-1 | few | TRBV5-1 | CASSLTGLDYNEQFF | TGCGCCAGCAGCTTGACGGGACTAGACTACAATGAGCAGTTCTTC
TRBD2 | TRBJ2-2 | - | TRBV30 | CAGTSPSNTGELFF | TGTGCCGGGACTAGTCCATCAAACACCGGGGAGCTGTTTTTT
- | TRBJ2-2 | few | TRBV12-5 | CASGLGEQGSGELFF | TGTGCTAGTGGTTTGGGGGAACAGGGCTCCGGGGAGCTGTTTTTT
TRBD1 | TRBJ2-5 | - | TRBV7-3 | CASSAKGQGAKETQYF | TGTGCCAGCAGCGCCAAGGGACAGGGGGCTAAGGAGACCCAGTACTTC
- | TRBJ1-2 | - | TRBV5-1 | CASATGGGGGYTF | TGCGCCTCAGCTACAGGAGGGGGGGGCGGCTACACCTTC
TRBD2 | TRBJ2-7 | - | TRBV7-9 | CASSSGTLEQYF | TGTGCCAGCAGCAGCGGGACCCTCGAGCAGTACTTC
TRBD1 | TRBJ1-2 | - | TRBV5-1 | CASSLATGGLRGYTF | TGCGCCAGCAGCTTGGCTACAGGGGGTTTGCGGGGCTACACCTTC
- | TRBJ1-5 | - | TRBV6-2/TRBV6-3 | CASSPYGGQGNQPQHF | TGTGCCAGCAGCCCATACGGGGGGCAGGGCAATCAGCCCCAGCATTTT
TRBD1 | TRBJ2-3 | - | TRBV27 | CASSLLGGRADTQYF | TGTGCCAGCAGTTTGTTAGGGGGCAGGGCAGATACGCAGTATTTT
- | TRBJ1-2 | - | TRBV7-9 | CASSWLDVYGYTF | TGTGCCAGCAGCTGGCTAGATGTTTATGGCTACACCTTC
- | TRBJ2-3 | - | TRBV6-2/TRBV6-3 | CASSYVGRTDTQYF | TGTGCCAGCAGTTACGTGGGGCGCACAGATACGCAGTATTTT
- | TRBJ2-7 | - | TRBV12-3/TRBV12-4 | CASSPGYAYEQYF | TGTGCCAGCTCCCCCGGGTATGCCTACGAGCAGTACTTC
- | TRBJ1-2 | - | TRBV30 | CAWSVRAGGIGYGYTF | TGTGCCTGGAGTGTAAGGGCGGGGGGAATCGGCTATGGCTACACCTTC
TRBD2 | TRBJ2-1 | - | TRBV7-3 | CASSTTTSGRGLDEQFF | TGTGCCAGCAGCACAACTACTAGCGGGAGAGGGTTGGATGAGCAGTTCTTC
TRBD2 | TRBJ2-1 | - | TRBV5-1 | CASSLPGTSGSDEQFF | TGCGCCAGCAGCCTCCCAGGGACTAGCGGGAGCGATGAGCAGTTCTTC
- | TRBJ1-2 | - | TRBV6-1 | CASSETSPNYGYTF | TGTGCCAGCAGTGAAACAAGTCCTAACTATGGCTACACCTTC
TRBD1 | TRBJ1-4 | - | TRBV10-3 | CASQGRRDRGEKLFF | TGTGCCAGCCAGGGTAGACGGGACAGGGGTGAAAAACTGTTTTTT
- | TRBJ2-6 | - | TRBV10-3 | CAISELTGASGANVLTF | TGTGCCATCAGTGAGTTGACAGGAGCCTCTGGGGCCAACGTCCTGACTTTC
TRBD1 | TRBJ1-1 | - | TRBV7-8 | CASSRDRGYEAFF | TGTGCCAGCAGCCGAGACAGGGGTTATGAAGCTTTCTTT
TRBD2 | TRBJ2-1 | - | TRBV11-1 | CASSPGTSGRTDEQFF | TGTGCCAGCAGCCCGGGGACTAGCGGGAGGACTGATGAGCAGTTCTTC
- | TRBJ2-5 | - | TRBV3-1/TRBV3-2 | CASSQVGIQRSGETQYF | TGTGCCAGCAGCCAAGTTGGTATCCAGCGGAGCGGGGAGACCCAGTACTTC
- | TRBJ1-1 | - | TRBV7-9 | CASSLGRGAEAFF | TGTGCCAGCAGCTTAGGAAGAGGAGCTGAAGCTTTCTTT
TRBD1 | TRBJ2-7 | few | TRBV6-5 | CASRRTGNSYEQYF | TGTGCCAGCAGGCGGACAGGAAACTCCTACGAGCAGTACTTC
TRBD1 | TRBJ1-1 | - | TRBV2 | CASTWTGGNTEAFF | TGTGCCAGCACCTGGACAGGGGGAAACACTGAAGCTTTCTTT
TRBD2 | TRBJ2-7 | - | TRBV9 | CASSDGTSGRLYEQYF | TGTGCCAGCAGCGACGGGACTAGCGGGAGACTCTACGAGCAGTACTTC
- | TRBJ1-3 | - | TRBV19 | CASKIGADSGNTIYF | TGTGCCAGTAAGATCGGTGCGGACTCTGGAAACACCATATATTTT
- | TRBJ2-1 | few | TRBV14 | CASSQVGMYNEQFF | TGTGCCAGCAGCCAAGTCGGGATGTACAATGAGCAGTTCTTC
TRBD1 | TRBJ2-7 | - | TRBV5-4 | CASSSDRGYEQYF | TGTGCCAGCAGCTCAGACAGGGGCTACGAGCAGTACTTC
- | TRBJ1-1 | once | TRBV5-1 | CASSSVQTAMNTEAFF | TGCGCCAGCAGCTCAGTTCAGACAGCTATGAACACTGAAGCTTTCTTT
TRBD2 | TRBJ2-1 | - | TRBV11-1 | CASSFVAGGYEQFF | TGTGCCAGCAGCTTCGTAGCGGGAGGATATGAGCAGTTCTTC
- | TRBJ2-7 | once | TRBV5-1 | CASSMSSYEQYF | TGCGCCAGCAGCATGAGCTCCTACGAGCAGTACTTC
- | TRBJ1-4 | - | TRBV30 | CAWTRGGSEKLFF | TGTGCCTGGACCAGGGGAGGGAGCGAAAAACTGTTTTTT